This paragraph reports one T cell receptor beta chain. It has no known antigen specificity. Base qualities are not recorded, but no much larger clone differs from it by a single base. Libraries came from 5' RACE. Instrument on record: Illumina HiSeq 2500. The second PCR ran for about 6 to 11 cycles and used a J-beta primer mix along with a sample-barcoded 5' primer. Each TCR beta cDNA molecule received a unique molecular identifier from a template-switch 5' adaptor carrying 12 random nucleotides. Each sample yielded at least 2.5 million CDR3-containing paired-end reads. First-strand cDNA was synthesized from all RNA with the Mint cDNA synthesis kit, primed by a TRBC-specific oligonucleotide. Following uracil-DNA glycosylase treatment, a first 18-cycle PCR with universal primers M1SS and BC2_uni_R was performed on all cDNA. As for how the authors treated the data: For normalization, 1 million high-quality reads were randomly selected from each sample, with every read carrying a distinct molecular identifier. Reads sharing molecular identifiers were discarded rather than binned into consensus sequences. MiTCR, with a Q25 quality threshold and the strictest error-elimination algorithm, was used for CDR3 identification, clonotype clustering and error correction. A nonparametric unseen species model with Euler transformation was used to estimate lower-bound total TCR beta diversity. TCRdb ran its own pipeline on the public reads, namely fastp trimming at Q25 and MiXCR clone calling, and kept in-frame beta chains. Rows merge per CDR3 protein into single entries with the most common DNA and genes. These V and J calls rely on TCRdb rather than the paper's analysis. The sample records around 1,000,000 distinct CDR3 sequences, about two fifths of which are singletons. The ten largest account for around 12% of the sample.

The data derive from a study of blood T cells in healthy people across ages (dated by TCRdb to between 2015 and 2017). About the study as a whole: In model experiments, roughly one uniquely barcoded TCR beta cDNA molecule per two T cells was captured by template switching. Age-related changes in TCR beta repertoire diversity were measured in the study by deep sequencing normalized with unique cDNA molecular identifiers. The donors were divided into four age groups: young (average around 17 years), middle-aged (approximately 39), aged (approximately 62) and long-lived (around 87). To avoid experimental bias, donors of different ages were distributed randomly across sequencing lanes. For two donors (one aged 18 to 30 and one aged 80 or older), the study analyzed two additional independent replicas of 1 million unique cDNA reads from the same blood draw. Here is what the overall study found, with its caveats: Total diversity estimates from one million sequenced T cells were considered lower bounds and underestimates. Compared with the aged group, more naive CD4+ T cells, fewer expanded clones and increased TCR diversity were shown by the long-lived group, suggesting age selection. The CMV infection status of donors was not known, potentially confounding age-related changes in expanded clonotypes. Bulk unsorted PBMC profiling prevented conclusive comparison of naive and antigen-experienced compartments. As age increased, observed TCR beta diversity per million T cells dropped in a roughly linear way, and a significant reduction was already evident by age about 40. A strong correlation was found between observed TCR beta diversity and the percentage of naive T cells measured by flow cytometry.

V trim: 8 bases; J trim: 4 bases; unmatched bases: 19. The CDR3 covers 18 residues, taking in both the cysteine and the phenylalanine. Only CDR3 DNA is held: 54 bases, read in frame from base 1. Systemically healthy Caucasian individuals from Russia, 35 to 50 in total and aged about 6 to 95 years, were included as donors. Ten milliliters of peripheral blood were drawn from each donor into EDTA-treated Vacutainer tubes. Ficoll-Paque density-gradient centrifugation was used to isolate PBMCs, with at least 7 million obtained per sample. Trizol reagent was used to extract total RNA from the PBMCs, yielding at least 6 micrograms per sample. Naive CD45RAhigh/CD27high T cell percentages were measured by flow cytometry on a PBMC aliquot from every donor.

The clonotype comes from a man between 18 and 35 years old in good health. The sequence joins TRBV12-3 or TRBV12-4 to TRBJ2-3; TRBD2 lines up with 9 middle nucleotides. What was sequenced was blood. The CDR3 has the sequence CASPGDPRLAECADTQYF. In nucleotides, the sequence is TGTGCCAGCCCCGGCGATCCAAGACTAGCGGAGTGCGCAGATACGCAGTATTTT.